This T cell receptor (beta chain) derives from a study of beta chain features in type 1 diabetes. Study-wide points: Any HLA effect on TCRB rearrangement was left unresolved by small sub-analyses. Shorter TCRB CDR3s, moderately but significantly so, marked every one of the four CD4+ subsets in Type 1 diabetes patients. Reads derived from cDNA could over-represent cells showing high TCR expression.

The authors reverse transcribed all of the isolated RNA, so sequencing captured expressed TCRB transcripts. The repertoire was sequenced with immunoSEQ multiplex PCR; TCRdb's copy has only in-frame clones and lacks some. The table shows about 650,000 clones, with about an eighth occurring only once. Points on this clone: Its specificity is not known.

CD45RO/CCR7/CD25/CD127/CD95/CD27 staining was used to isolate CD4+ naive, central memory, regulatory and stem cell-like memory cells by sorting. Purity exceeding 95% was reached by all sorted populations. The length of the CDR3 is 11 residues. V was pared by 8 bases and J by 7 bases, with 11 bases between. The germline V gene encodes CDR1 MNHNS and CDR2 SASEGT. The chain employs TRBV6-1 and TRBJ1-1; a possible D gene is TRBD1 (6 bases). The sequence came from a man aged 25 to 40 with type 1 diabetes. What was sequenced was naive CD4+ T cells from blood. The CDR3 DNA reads TGTGCCAGCCGGAGGACAGATGAAGCTTTCTTT. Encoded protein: CASRRTDEAFF.